This TCR beta chain was sequenced in a study of blood T cell repertoires in COVID-19. Study-wide context: Both acute and convalescent COVID-19 samples were obtained from the United States, Italy and Spain. Sources were T cells, B-cell-depleted T cells, or PBMCs; the material itself was cDNA or gDNA.

In the original workflow: The authors estimated nucleated cell counts from reference gene primer amplification. Clones were sequenced by immunoSEQ multiplex PCR, and TCRdb holds only the in-frame ones, with some missing. That table is the source of V, J and clone size, and D and trimming were worked out from the DNA. The table has fewer than 200,000 clones, 70% to 90% seen once. Points on this clone: The sample has other DNA sequences that encode this CDR3 too.

Germline V CDR1 and CDR2: LNHNV, YYDKDF (reference sequence). This CDR3 comprises 12 residues. V lost 1 base and J 3 bases, leaving 2 bases between the germline ends. This sequence joins TRBV15 and TRBJ2-3; no clear D. Source material: peripheral blood. The receptor's source is a man aged 40-55 years with active or convalescent COVID-19. The CDR3 DNA reads TGTGCCACCAGCAGAGCGACAGATACGCAGTATTTT. Protein: CATSRATDTQYF.